This T cell receptor (beta chain) was obtained from a study of blood T cells in healthy people across ages. Study-wide results and limits: Roughly linear age-related decline in beta diversity appeared, significant by age around 42.

Regarding this clonotype: The antigen remains unidentified.

Germline CDR1 reads SNHLY; CDR2 reads FYNNEI. The CDR3 spans 11 residues. Extraction yielded at least 5.5 micrograms of total RNA per sample. The authors ran a second PCR of about 6 to 12 cycles using a sample-barcoded 5' primer and a J-beta primer mix. The template-switch adaptor, which had 12 random nucleotides, put a tag on each cDNA molecule. TCRdb itself ran the 5' RACE reads through MiXCR, one entry per CDR3 protein. The sample shows about 570,000 distinct CDR3 sequences, 27% of them seen only once. This TCR derives from a woman in her 70s in good health. The chain carries TRBV2 and TRBJ2-5; D is unclear. Matching the DNA end better, TRBJ2-7 makes the J call doubtful. Sequencing input: blood. In DNA form, the CDR3 reads TGTGCCAGCAGCCTCCGTCCCGAGCAGTACTTC. Its protein is CASSLRPEQYF.